This TCR beta chain stems from a study of shared clonotypes between healthy human individuals. The study's findings and limits: Richness estimates generally favored naive over memory subsets.

Concerning this clone: Its antigen is not identified.

The CDR3 contains 16 residues. V dropped 0 bases and J dropped 7; count of bases not matched to a gene: 5. Germline loops: CDR1 SGDLS, CDR2 YYNGEE. The study enrolled healthy HIV-negative adults without recent acute infections or vaccinations as donors. The CD4+ fraction was divided into a CD45RA+ naive subset and a CD45RA-negative memory subset. Evenly divided among several immunoSEQ plates was the genomic DNA of each subset. The protocol was immunoSEQ multiplex PCR, while the TCRdb copy is restricted to in-frame clones and leaves out a portion. The top ten hold under 2% of the sample, which has about 700,000 clones, roughly 70% seen once.

What was sequenced was memory CD4+ T cells sorted from blood. As to subset: CD45RA-negative fraction. The rearrangement uses TRBV9 and TRBJ2-2, with TRBD2 matching over 11 bases. This TCR was sampled from a woman aged 25 to 39 in good health. CDR3 bases: TGTGCCAGCAGCGTAGTTACTAGCGGGAGCGGCGGGGAGCTGTTTTTT. It codes for CASSVVTSGSGGELFF.